The sample holds a few counts of the clone carrying this T cell receptor beta chain. Its antigen is not known. This entry is derived from a study of beta chain features in type 1 diabetes. Study findings and constraints: TCRB CDR3s were moderately but significantly shorter in Type 1 diabetes patients in all four CD4+ subsets. Shorter templates might be favored by PCR, equally in patients and controls. Type 1 diabetes patients showed fewer insertions and more deletions at VDJ junctions.

The germline V gene has CDR1 SGHAT and CDR2 FQNNGV. The CDR3 sequence is 13 residues long. V was trimmed by 9 bases and J by 1 base, leaving 12 bases between them. Sequenced material consisted of expressed TCRB transcripts (all of the isolated RNA was reverse transcribed). Clones were sequenced by immunoSEQ multiplex PCR, and TCRdb holds only the in-frame ones, with some missing. Among around 240,000 clones listed, approximately 16% were seen once. Sequencing used naive CD4+ T cells from blood. This clonotype originated in a man aged 25-45 years with type 1 diabetes. The chain combines TRBV11-2 with TRBJ1-1, with TRBD1 as a possible D gene (5 bases). CDR3 amino acids: CASLGTRNTEAFF. DNA for the CDR3: TGTGCCAGTCTGGGGACTAGGAACACTGAAGCTTTCTTT.